Listed here are 9 T cell receptor beta chains from one sample, sequenced in a study of blood T cell repertoires in COVID-19. Libraries were prepared by immunoSEQ multiplex PCR; TCRdb keeps only in-frame clonotypes and omits some of them. The data contain about 300,000 clones, 70% to 90% of them singletons. Sequenced sample: PBMCs or T cells enriched from blood (not recorded which). The receptors stem from a man aged 25-45 years who had recovered from COVID-19.

V usage is TRBV28 and J usage is TRBJ1-5; D is unclear. Trimming took off 6 bases at V and 4 bases at J, with 19 bases between the two ends. The V gene's germline CDR1 is MDHEN and CDR2 SYDVKM. This CDR3 spans 16 amino acids. CDR3 loop: CASRLPIRTGNQPQHF. CDR3 DNA sequence: TGTGCCAGCAGACTACCTATACGGACGGGGAATCAGCCCCAGCATTTT.

The chain joins TRBV5-1 to TRBJ1-1; D remains unclear. Germline V gene sequence: CDR1 SGHRS, CDR2 YFSETQ. The V end lost 2 bases, the J end lost 0 bases, and 8 bases lay between the germline ends. This CDR3 is 14 amino acids long. For the CDR3, the DNA is TGCGCCAGCAGCTTTGGCAGTATGAACACTGAAGCTTTCTTT. This encodes CASSFGSMNTEAFF.

This clone has only one observation. V gene TRBV5-4 combines with J gene TRBJ2-7, with TRBD2 matching 10 bases. J gave up 6 bases and V 2 bases, and 5 bases lay outside the gene matches. The germline gives CDR1 SGHNT, CDR2 YYREEE (reference sequence). This CDR3 contains 14 residues. CDR3 residues: CASSLAGGPVEQYF. The CDR3 DNA is TGTGCCAGCAGCTTAGCGGGAGGGCCCGTCGAGCAGTACTTC.

About this clone itself: Sequence at one end of the junction differs from germline and may be a read error. The chain combines TRBV7-7 with TRBJ2-1, with D possibly being TRBD1 (6 bases). Germline lookup yields CDR1 SSHAT and CDR2 FNYEAQ (reference sequence). The CDR3 is 15 residues long. CDR3 sequence reads: CASSLGTTGNNEQFF. Here the CDR3 DNA reads TGTGCTAGCAGCTTAGGAACCACAGGGAACAATGAGCAGTTCTTC.

The genes are TRBV5-1 and TRBJ2-5; TRBD2 matches at 10 bases. The CDR3 contains 15 residues. CDR1 is SGHRS, CDR2 YFSETQ, per germline. J lost 3 bases, V lost 0 bases, and 2 bases had no gene match. CDR3 sequence reads: CASSLVLAGEETQYF. The CDR3 DNA sequence: TGCGCCAGCAGCTTGGTTCTAGCGGGAGAAGAGACCCAGTACTTC.

This sequence joins TRBV10-1 and TRBJ2-1; 10 bases line up with TRBD2. V shed 2 bases and J 6 bases; nucleotides not matched to a gene: 7. CDR1 and CDR2 (germline): WNHNN, SYGVQD (reference sequence). This CDR3 spans 16 amino acids. CDR3 in amino acids: CASSESASSGSNEQFF. The CDR3 DNA reads as TGCGCCAGCAGTGAGAGCGCGTCTAGCGGGAGCAATGAGCAGTTCTTC.

The chain uses TRBV7-8 and TRBJ1-6; D uncertain. The germline V gene has CDR1 SGHVS and CDR2 FQNEAQ. V was cut by 1 base and J by 0 bases, with 7 bases left in between. The CDR3 is 16 amino acids. CDR3 bases: TGTGCCAGCAGCTTAGGCCAGATCTCCTATAATTCACCCCTCCACTTT. Its translation is CASSLGQISYNSPLHF.

The chain couples TRBV5-8 to TRBJ2-2; TRBD1 aligns across 12 bases. Trimming at V came to 3 bases and at J to 4 bases, leaving 4 bases not matched to a gene. The germline CDR1 and CDR2 sequences are SGHTS and YDEGEE. This CDR3 is 16 amino acids long. The CDR3 DNA reads as TGTGCCAGCAGCTGGGGGACAGGGGGCTCCACCGGGGAGCTGTTTTTT. Protein: CASSWGTGGSTGELFF.

This chain uses TRBV7-9 with TRBJ1-3; possible D gene TRBD1, 6 bases. Deletions cut 0 bases from V and 7 bases from J, with 22 bases between. CDR1 is SEHNR, CDR2 FQNEAQ, per germline (reference sequence). The CDR3 is 18 amino acids. The CDR3, as DNA: TGTGCCAGCAGCTTAGCAGGACTGACGGGACACCTCCGCAACACCATATATTTT. Translation gives CASSLAGLTGHLRNTIYF.